Listed below are T cell receptor beta chains from one sample, sequenced in a study of cytomegalovirus exposure and HLA in healthy donors. Data came from immunoSEQ multiplex PCR; TCRdb stores just in-frame clones and leaves some out. The ten most abundant clones cover over 2% of a sample with around 140,000 clones. Sequencing was done on a sample of PBMCs. The receptor source for this set is a woman aged 18 to 35 in good health and CMV-seronegative. Each CDR3 is given with its conserved first and last residue. A D gene is named only where the DNA matches it firmly.

j_call d_call v_call cdr3_aa cdr3_nt
TRBJ2-7 TRBD2 TRBV7-8 CASSRAGGTYEQYF TGTGCCAGCAGCCGAGCGGGAGGGACCTACGAGCAGTACTTC
TRBJ2-1 NA TRBV10-3 CAISEGGHWYEQFF TGTGCCATCAGTGAGGGTGGACATTGGTACGAGCAGTTCTTC
TRBJ1-1 NA TRBV2 CASSYSGGSMAEAFF TGTGCCAGCAGCTACTCGGGAGGTTCTATGGCTGAAGCTTTCTTT
TRBJ1-2 NA TRBV7-9 CASSLALEPNYGYTF TGTGCCAGCAGCTTAGCGCTCGAGCCTAACTATGGCTACACCTTC
TRBJ1-5 NA TRBV7-3 CASSFLGMRDQPQHF TGTGCCAGCAGCTTCCTCGGGATGCGGGATCAGCCCCAGCATTTT
TRBJ2-3 TRBD2 TRBV11-2 CASSLSTSGRTDTQYF TGTGCCAGCAGCTTAAGTACTAGCGGGAGGACAGATACGCAGTATTTT
TRBJ2-7 TRBD1 TRBV6-5 CASSYSEDREFEQYF TGTGCCAGCAGTTACTCAGAAGACAGGGAGTTCGAGCAGTACTTC
TRBJ2-3 TRBD1 TRBV10-3 CAISPTGSSTDTQYF TGTGCCATCTCCCCGACAGGGTCTAGCACAGATACGCAGTATTTT
TRBJ2-1 TRBD2 TRBV7-8 CASSFGGAAYNEQFF TGTGCCAGCAGCTTCGGGGGGGCCGCCTACAATGAGCAGTTCTTC
TRBJ1-1 NA TRBV19 CASSMGGGTEAFF TGTGCCAGTAGTATGGGAGGAGGCACTGAAGCTTTCTTT
TRBJ1-1 NA TRBV7-3 CASSTRGGTEAFF TGTGCCAGCAGCACCAGGGGCGGCACTGAAGCTTTCTTT
TRBJ2-2 TRBD2 TRBV4-2 CASSQERLAGLGGELFF TGTGCCAGCAGCCAAGAAAGGCTAGCGGGCCTAGGTGGGGAGCTGTTTTTT
TRBJ1-2 NA TRBV11-2 CASSFSVLSDGYTF TGTGCCAGCAGCTTCTCTGTCTTATCGGATGGCTACACCTTC
TRBJ2-1 TRBD2 TRBV19 CASSLAREGPNEQFF TGTGCCAGTAGTCTTGCCAGGGAGGGGCCCAATGAGCAGTTCTTC
TRBJ1-2 TRBD1 TRBV6-1 CASSESRGQDGYTF TGTGCCAGCAGTGAAAGCCGGGGACAGGACGGCTACACCTTC
TRBJ1-2 NA TRBV28 CASTLRGGYTF TGTGCCAGCACCTTAAGGGGGGGCTACACCTTC
TRBJ2-5 NA TRBV2 CASRGSMGNQETQYF TGTGCCAGCCGAGGGAGTATGGGGAATCAAGAGACCCAGTACTTC
TRBJ1-5 TRBD1 TRBV2 CASSGRQGLSNQPQHF TGTGCCAGCAGTGGACGACAGGGTTTGAGCAATCAGCCCCAGCATTTT
TRBJ1-2 TRBD1 TRBV2 CASSNRGRGGYTF TGTGCCAGCAGTAATAGGGGGCGCGGTGGCTACACCTTC
TRBJ2-3 TRBD2 TRBV9 CASSVGGGFTDTQYF TGTGCCAGCAGCGTAGGCGGGGGTTTCACAGATACGCAGTATTTT
TRBJ2-1 TRBD1 TRBV25-1 CASSATTGLDYNEQFF TGTGCCAGCAGTGCCACGACAGGGCTCGACTACAATGAGCAGTTCTTC
TRBJ2-3 NA TRBV14 CASQRRAGVADTQYF TGTGCCAGCCAACGGAGGGCCGGCGTGGCAGATACGCAGTATTTT
TRBJ2-2 NA TRBV21-1 CASSKGGREDTGELFF TGTGCCAGCAGCAAAGGGGGCAGGGAGGACACCGGGGAGCTGTTTTTT
TRBJ1-1 NA TRBV6-6 CASGERTEAFF TGTGCCAGCGGAGAAAGGACTGAAGCTTTCTTT
TRBJ1-1 TRBD1 TRBV6-5 CASSYSRDRGGTEAFF TGTGCCAGCAGTTACTCGAGGGACAGGGGAGGCACTGAAGCTTTCTTT
TRBJ2-1 TRBD2 TRBV7-9 CASSLGGLAQYNEQFF TGTGCCAGCAGCTTAGGCGGACTAGCGCAATACAATGAGCAGTTCTTC
TRBJ2-5 TRBD2 TRBV2 CASSDQGGAETQYF TGTGCCAGCAGTGATCAGGGAGGGGCAGAGACCCAGTACTTC
TRBJ1-2 TRBD1 TRBV4-3 CASSQEDRDGGYTF TGCGCCAGCAGCCAAGAGGACAGGGATGGTGGCTACACCTTC
TRBJ1-4 NA TRBV7-9 CASSLVQGGGTNEKLFF TGTGCCAGCAGCTTAGTTCAGGGAGGGGGAACTAATGAAAAACTGTTTTTT
TRBJ2-1 TRBD2 TRBV10-3 CAIGDPTSGRYDEQFF TGTGCCATCGGCGACCCGACTAGCGGGAGATATGATGAGCAGTTCTTC
TRBJ2-5 TRBD2 TRBV4-2 CASSQDPPAGALETQYF TGTGCCAGCAGCCAAGATCCCCCAGCGGGAGCCTTGGAGACCCAGTACTTC
TRBJ2-1 TRBD2 TRBV7-3 CASSLQPRSLAGVNEQFF TGTGCCAGCAGCTTACAGCCTCGTTCCCTAGCGGGAGTAAATGAGCAGTTCTTC
TRBJ2-1 NA TRBV6-1 CATSRGLNYNEQFF TGTGCCACTTCAAGGGGACTCAATTACAATGAGCAGTTCTTC
TRBJ2-2 NA TRBV5-4 CASSLSLANTGELFF TGTGCCAGCAGCTTGTCCCTAGCGAACACCGGGGAGCTGTTTTTT
TRBJ1-1 TRBD1 TRBV7-2 CASSRGQDFIEAFF TGTGCCAGCAGCCGGGGACAGGACTTCATTGAAGCTTTCTTT
TRBJ1-1 TRBD1 TRBV27 CATRGTGGLTEAFF TGTGCCACCAGGGGGACAGGGGGCTTGACTGAAGCTTTCTTT
TRBJ2-3 TRBD2 TRBV9 CASSPQRTSGSPSDTQYF TGTGCCAGCAGCCCCCAAAGGACTAGCGGGAGTCCCTCAGATACGCAGTATTTT
TRBJ1-1 NA TRBV11-2 CASSPQGNTEAFF TGTGCCAGCAGTCCTCAGGGGAACACTGAAGCTTTCTTT
TRBJ2-3 NA TRBV11-3 CASSHGGVTNGQYF TGTGCCAGCAGCCATGGCGGGGTTACGAATGGGCAGTATTTT
TRBJ2-7 NA TRBV4-1 CASSQDFMSGYEQYF TGCGCCAGCAGCCAAGATTTTATGAGCGGCTACGAGCAGTACTTC